Below, 8 T cell receptor beta chains from the same sample are listed, as sequenced in a study of blood T cell repertoires in COVID-19. The assay was immunoSEQ multiplex PCR, and TCRdb's table has in-frame clones only and misses some. The repertoire holds tens of thousands of clones, with approximately 83% as singletons. The source material was peripheral blood. These receptors all stem from a man aged 35 to 55 with acute or convalescent COVID-19.

The chain is built from TRBV19 and TRBJ1-4; D uncertain. The germline V and J ends were trimmed by 3 bases and 5 bases, with 13 bases remaining between them. The V gene's germline CDR1 is LNHDA and CDR2 SQIVND (reference sequence). This CDR3 comprises 15 residues. The CDR3 DNA reads TGTGCCAGTAGTATGAGGCGGGAGAAGAATGAAAAACTGTTTTTT. Encoded protein: CASSMRREKNEKLFF.

The chain carries TRBV13 and TRBJ2-3; TRBD1 matches 9 bases. The CDR3 length is 15 residues. V was pared by 2 bases and J by 5 bases, with 5 bases of the junction left unmatched. Germline loops: CDR1 PRHDT, CDR2 FYEKMQ (reference sequence). The CDR3 is CASSLPGTGLDTQYF. DNA of the CDR3: TGTGCCAGCAGCTTACCAGGGACAGGGTTAGATACGCAGTATTTT.

The chain recombines TRBV7-8 with TRBJ1-3, with 8 positions matching TRBD1. The CDR3 contains 16 residues. The germline gives CDR1 SGHVS, CDR2 FQNEAQ. With V trimmed by 4 bases and J by 2 bases, 7 bases remained unmatched. CDR3 nucleotide sequence: TGTGCCAGCAGCTCAGAGGGACAGGCAACTGGAAACACCATATATTTT. It translates to CASSSEGQATGNTIYF.

The V and J genes are TRBV3-1 (or the pseudogene TRBV3-2) and TRBJ1-2, with D perhaps TRBD1 (6 bases). V was clipped by 1 base and J by 5 bases, with 20 bases between them. This CDR3 is built from 17 residues. Germline CDR1 reads LGHDT; CDR2 reads YNNKEL (reference sequence). The CDR3 coding sequence is TGTGCCAGCAGCCAAGTACCAGGGGCGATTTACCCATATGGCTACACCTTC. As protein: CASSQVPGAIYPYGYTF.

This clone was recorded a few times. V is TRBV5-1 and J is TRBJ1-1; 9 bases line up with TRBD1. J was trimmed by 4 bases and V by 3 bases; bases with no gene match: 7. The CDR3 contains 15 residues. Germline V gene sequence: CDR1 SGHRS, CDR2 YFSETQ. CDR3 in amino acids: CASSSMGQGITEAFF. The CDR3 region has the DNA TGCGCCAGCAGCTCCATGGGACAGGGAATCACTGAAGCTTTCTTT.

The chain combines TRBV4-2 with TRBJ2-2; weak D call: TRBD2 (6 bases). Germline V gene sequence: CDR1 LGHNA, CDR2 YNFKEQ. Trimming removed 1 base at V and 3 bases at J, with 12 bases between. The CDR3 covers 16 residues. CDR3 region: CASSQVRGADTGELFF. In DNA form, the CDR3 reads TGTGCCAGCAGCCAAGTCCGCGGGGCCGACACCGGGGAGCTGTTTTTT.

This chain joins TRBV29-1 and TRBJ2-1; 11 bases agree with TRBD2. The CDR3 has 14 amino acids. Germline V gene lookup returns CDR1 SQVTM and CDR2 ANQGSEA. The V gene end was trimmed by 3 bases and the J gene end by 6 bases; junction bases not matched to a gene: 4. The CDR3 protein is CSVERLAGGNEQFF. CDR3 bases: TGCAGCGTTGAGCGCCTAGCGGGAGGCAATGAGCAGTTCTTC.

This CDR3 is CASSEDGVHPDTQYF. CDR3 bases: TGTGCCAGCAGTGAAGACGGGGTACACCCGGATACGCAGTATTTT. The chain is built from TRBV6-1 and TRBJ2-3, with D perhaps matching TRBD2 (5 bases). Between the trimmed V and J ends, which lost 1 base and 6 bases, there was a span of 14 bases. The CDR3 has 15 amino acids. CDR1 and CDR2 (germline): MNHNS, SASEGT.